This T cell receptor (beta chain) was identified during a study of shared clonotypes between healthy human individuals. All donors qualified as healthy HIV-negative adults and had experienced no recent acute infections or vaccinations. The CDR3 totals 16 residues. CDR1 is SGHDN and CDR2 is FVKESK in the germline V gene. V lost 2 bases, J lost 1 base, and 1 base stayed unmatched. Replicate PCRs were loaded with approximately 300 ng DNA from unsorted PBMC, about 29,000 T cell genomes. Sequencing used immunoSEQ multiplex PCR; TCRdb keeps in-frame clones, though not all of them. The table lists hundreds of thousands of clones, around 80% of them singletons.

The sample comprised PBMCs. The gene calls are TRBV14 and TRBJ2-2; 10 nucleotides align to TRBD2. The clonotype comes from a woman in her forties in good health. Some clones in this sample may be carry-over from other donors' samples. Here the CDR3 DNA reads TGTGCCAGCAGCCAACGGACTAGCGGGAACACCGGGGAGCTGTTTTTT. It is translated as CASSQRTSGNTGELFF.